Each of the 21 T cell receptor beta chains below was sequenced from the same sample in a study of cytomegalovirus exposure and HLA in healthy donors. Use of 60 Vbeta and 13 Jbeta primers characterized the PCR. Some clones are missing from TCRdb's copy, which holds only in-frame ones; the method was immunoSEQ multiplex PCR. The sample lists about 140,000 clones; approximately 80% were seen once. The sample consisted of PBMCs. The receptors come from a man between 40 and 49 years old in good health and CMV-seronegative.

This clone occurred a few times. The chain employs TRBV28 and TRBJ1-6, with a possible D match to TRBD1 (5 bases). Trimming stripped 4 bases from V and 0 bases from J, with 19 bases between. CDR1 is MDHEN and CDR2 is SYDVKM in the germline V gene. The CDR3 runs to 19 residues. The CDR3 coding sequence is TGTGCCAGCAGTTCCGACACCCGATTAGACAGCTCCTATAATTCACCCCTCCACTTT. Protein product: CASSSDTRLDSSYNSPLHF.

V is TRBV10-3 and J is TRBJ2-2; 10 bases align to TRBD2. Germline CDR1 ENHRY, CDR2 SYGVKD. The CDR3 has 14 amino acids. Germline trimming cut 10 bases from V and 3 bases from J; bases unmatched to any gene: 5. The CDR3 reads CARTSGADTGELFF. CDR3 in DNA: TGTGCCAGAACTAGCGGGGCAGACACCGGGGAGCTGTTTTTT.

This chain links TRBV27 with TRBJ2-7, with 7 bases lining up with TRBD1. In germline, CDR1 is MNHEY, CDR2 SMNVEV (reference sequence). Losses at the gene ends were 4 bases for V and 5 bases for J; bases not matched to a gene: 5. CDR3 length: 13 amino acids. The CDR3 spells CASSSTGVHEQYF. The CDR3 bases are TGTGCCAGCAGTTCAACAGGGGTCCACGAGCAGTACTTC.

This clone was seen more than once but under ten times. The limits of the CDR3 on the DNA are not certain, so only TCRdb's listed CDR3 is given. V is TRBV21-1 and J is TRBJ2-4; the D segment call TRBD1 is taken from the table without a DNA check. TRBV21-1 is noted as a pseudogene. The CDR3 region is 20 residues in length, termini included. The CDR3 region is CASSKYQCIGIGTGKCIQYF.

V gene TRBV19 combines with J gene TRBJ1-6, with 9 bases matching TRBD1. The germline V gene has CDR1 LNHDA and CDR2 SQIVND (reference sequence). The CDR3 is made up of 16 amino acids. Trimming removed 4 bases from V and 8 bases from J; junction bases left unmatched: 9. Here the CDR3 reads CASSKIPGQGYSPLHF. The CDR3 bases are TGTGCCAGTAGTAAGATACCGGGACAGGGCTATTCACCCCTCCACTTT.

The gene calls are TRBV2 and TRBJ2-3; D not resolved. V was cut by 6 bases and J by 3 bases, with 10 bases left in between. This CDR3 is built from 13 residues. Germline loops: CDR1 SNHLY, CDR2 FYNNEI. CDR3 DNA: TGTGCCAGCAGGCCGGTCTGGACAGATACGCAGTATTTT. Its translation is CASRPVWTDTQYF.

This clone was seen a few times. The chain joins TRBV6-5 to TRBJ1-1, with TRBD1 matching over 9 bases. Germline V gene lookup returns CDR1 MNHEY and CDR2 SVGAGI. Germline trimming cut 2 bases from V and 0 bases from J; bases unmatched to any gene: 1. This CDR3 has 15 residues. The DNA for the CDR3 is TGTGCCAGCAGTTACGGACAGGGGATGAACACTGAAGCTTTCTTT. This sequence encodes CASSYGQGMNTEAFF.

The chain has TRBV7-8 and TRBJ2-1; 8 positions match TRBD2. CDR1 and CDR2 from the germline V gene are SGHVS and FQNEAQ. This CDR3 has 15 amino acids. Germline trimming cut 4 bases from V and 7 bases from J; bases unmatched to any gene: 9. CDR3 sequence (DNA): TGTGCCAGCAGCTCCCAGCCGGGACTAGGAAATGAGCAGTTCTTC. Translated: CASSSQPGLGNEQFF.

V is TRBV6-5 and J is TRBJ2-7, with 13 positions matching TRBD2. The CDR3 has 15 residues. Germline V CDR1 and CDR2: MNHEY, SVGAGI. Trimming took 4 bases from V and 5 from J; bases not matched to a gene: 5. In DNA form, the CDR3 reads TGTGCCAGCAGTTCCCGGACTAGCGGGAGCGACGAGCAGTACTTC. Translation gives CASSSRTSGSDEQYF.

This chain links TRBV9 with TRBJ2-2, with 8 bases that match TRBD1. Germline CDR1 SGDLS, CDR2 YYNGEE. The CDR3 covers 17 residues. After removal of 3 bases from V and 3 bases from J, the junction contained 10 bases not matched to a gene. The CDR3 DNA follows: TGTGCCAGCAGCGACCCCCGGGACAGGAGCCACACCGGGGAGCTGTTTTTT. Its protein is CASSDPRDRSHTGELFF.

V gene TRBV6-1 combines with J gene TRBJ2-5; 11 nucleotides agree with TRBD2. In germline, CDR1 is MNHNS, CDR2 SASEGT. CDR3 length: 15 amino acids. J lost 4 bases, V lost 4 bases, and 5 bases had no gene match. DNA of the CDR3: TGTGCCAGCAGTGGTAGCGGGGGGGCCCGAGAGACCCAGTACTTC. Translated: CASSGSGGARETQYF.

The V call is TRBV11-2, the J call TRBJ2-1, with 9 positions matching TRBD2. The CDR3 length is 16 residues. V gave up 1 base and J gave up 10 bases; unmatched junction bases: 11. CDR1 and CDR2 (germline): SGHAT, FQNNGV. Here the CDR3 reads CASSLVERGLAGEQFF. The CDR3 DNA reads TGTGCCAGCAGCTTAGTAGAACGGGGACTAGCTGGGGAGCAGTTCTTC.

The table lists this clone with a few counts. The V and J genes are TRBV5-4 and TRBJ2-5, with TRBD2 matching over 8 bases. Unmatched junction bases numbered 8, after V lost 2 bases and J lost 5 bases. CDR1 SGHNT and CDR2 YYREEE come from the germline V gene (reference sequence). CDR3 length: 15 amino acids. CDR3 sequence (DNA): TGTGCCAGCAGCTTCCCAGCGGGGGTAGGGGAGACCCAGTACTTC. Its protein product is CASSFPAGVGETQYF. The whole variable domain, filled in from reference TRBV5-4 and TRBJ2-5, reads ETGVTQSPTHLIKTRGQQVTLRCSSQSGHNTVSWYQQALGQGPQFIFQYYREEENGRGNFPPRFSGLQFPNYSSELNVNALELDDSALYLCASSFPAGVGETQYFGPGTRLLVL.

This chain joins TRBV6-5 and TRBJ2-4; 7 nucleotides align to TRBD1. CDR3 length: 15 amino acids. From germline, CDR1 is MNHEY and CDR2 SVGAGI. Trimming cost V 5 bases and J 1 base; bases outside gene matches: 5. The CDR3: CASSTRQGAKNIQYF. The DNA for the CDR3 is TGTGCCAGCAGTACCCGACAGGGCGCCAAAAACATTCAGTACTTC.

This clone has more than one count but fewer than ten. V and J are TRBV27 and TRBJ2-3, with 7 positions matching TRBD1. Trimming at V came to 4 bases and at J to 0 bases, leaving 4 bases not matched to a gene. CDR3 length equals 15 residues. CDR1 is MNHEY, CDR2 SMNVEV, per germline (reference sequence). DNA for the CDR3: TGTGCCAGCAGTTCCCCGACAGGGAGCACAGATACGCAGTATTTT. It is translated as CASSSPTGSTDTQYF.

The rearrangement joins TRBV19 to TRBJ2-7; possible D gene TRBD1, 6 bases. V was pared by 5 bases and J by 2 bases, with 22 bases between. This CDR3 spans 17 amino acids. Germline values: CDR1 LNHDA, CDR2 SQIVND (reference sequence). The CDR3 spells CASSDSITGNNPYEQYF. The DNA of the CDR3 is TGTGCCAGTAGTGACAGCATTACAGGGAATAATCCCTACGAGCAGTACTTC.

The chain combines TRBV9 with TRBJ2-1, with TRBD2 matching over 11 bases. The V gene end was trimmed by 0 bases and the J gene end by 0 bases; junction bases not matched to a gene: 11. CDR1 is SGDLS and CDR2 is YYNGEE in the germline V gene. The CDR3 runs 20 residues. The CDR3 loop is CASSVDPGTSGGFSYNEQFF. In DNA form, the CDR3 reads TGTGCCAGCAGCGTAGACCCCGGGACTAGCGGTGGATTCTCCTACAATGAGCAGTTCTTC.

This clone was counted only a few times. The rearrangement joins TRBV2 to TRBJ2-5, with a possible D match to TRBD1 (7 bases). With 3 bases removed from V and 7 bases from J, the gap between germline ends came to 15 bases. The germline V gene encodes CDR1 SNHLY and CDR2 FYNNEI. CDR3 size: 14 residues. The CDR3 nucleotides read TGTGCCAGCAGTGACCCCCGACAGGGAGGGACCCAGTACTTC. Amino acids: CASSDPRQGGTQYF.

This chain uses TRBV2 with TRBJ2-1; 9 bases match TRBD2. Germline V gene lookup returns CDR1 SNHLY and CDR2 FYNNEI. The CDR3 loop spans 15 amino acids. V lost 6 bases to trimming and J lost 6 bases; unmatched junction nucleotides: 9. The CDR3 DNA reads TGTGCCAGCAGGGAAAGGCTAGCGGGACGCAATGAGCAGTTCTTC. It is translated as CASRERLAGRNEQFF.

The CDR3 spells CASSYWSGGTYEQYF. The CDR3 DNA reads as TGTGCCAGCAGTTACTGGTCAGGGGGGACCTACGAGCAGTACTTC. This chain connects TRBV6-5 to TRBJ2-5; tentative D call: TRBD1 (7 bases). The J call could be wrong; TRBJ2-7 is a better fit for the DNA end. Germline V gives CDR1 MNHEY, CDR2 SVGAGI. The CDR3 length is 15 residues.

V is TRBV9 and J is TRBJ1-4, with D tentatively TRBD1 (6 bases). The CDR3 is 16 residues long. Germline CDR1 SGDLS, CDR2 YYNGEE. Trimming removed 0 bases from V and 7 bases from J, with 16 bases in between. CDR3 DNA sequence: TGTGCCAGCAGCGTAGCTGGGGGCGTTTGGGGTGAAAAACTGTTTTTT. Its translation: CASSVAGGVWGEKLFF. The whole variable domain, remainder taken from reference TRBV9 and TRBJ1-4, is DSGVTQTPKHLITATGQRVTLRCSPRSGDLSVYWYQQSLDQGLQFLIQYYNGEERAKGNILERFSAQQFPDLHSELNLSSLELGDSALYFCASSVAGGVWGEKLFFGSGTQLSVL.